The 14 T cell receptor beta chains given below trace back to one sample, sequenced in a study of post-analysis software for immune sequencing data. The study, taken as a whole, reports: Controls had lower frequencies than patients of 4 or 5 TRBV segments, which included TRBV5-6, TRBV5-1 and TRBV20-1.

Built from TCR beta cDNA, the libraries had unique molecular identifiers in them. TCRdb analysed the PCR reads with MiXCR anew, one entry per CDR3 protein. This table holds about 460,000 distinct CDR3 sequences, around 40% found once. No antigen has been identified for these receptors. Sequenced material: blood. These receptors were obtained from a girl between 10 and 17 years old with multiple sclerosis.

The chain links TRBV27 to TRBJ2-1; 13 nucleotides align to TRBD2. The CDR3 has 13 amino acids. Looked up from germline, CDR1 is MNHEY and CDR2 is SMNVEV (reference sequence). V gave up 10 bases and J gave up 11 bases; unmatched junction bases: 8. CDR3 residues: CATTGLAGDKQFF. In nucleotides, the CDR3 is TGTGCCACGACAGGACTAGCGGGAGATAAGCAGTTCTTC.

V gene TRBV29-1 combines with J gene TRBJ2-2, with TRBD2 matching over 8 bases. Looked up from germline, CDR1 is SQVTM and CDR2 is ANQGSEA. V gave up 0 bases and J gave up 5 bases; unmatched junction bases: 5. The CDR3 totals 15 residues. The CDR3 protein is CSVEDRAGETGELFF. The CDR3 DNA follows: TGCAGCGTTGAAGATCGAGCGGGAGAGACCGGGGAGCTGTTTTTT.

This rearrangement joins TRBV5-1 to TRBJ2-7; D is possibly TRBD2 (5 bases). Germline CDR1 SGHRS, CDR2 YFSETQ. The CDR3 is made up of 16 amino acids. Trimming took 7 bases from V and 0 from J, leaving 20 bases between them. CDR3 nucleotides: TGCGCCAGCTCCTACTCGGCGGGTTTGAGCTCCTACGAGCAGTACTTC. Protein: CASSYSAGLSSYEQYF. Full variable domain (remainder filled in from reference TRBV5-1 and TRBJ2-7): KAGVTQTPRYLIKTRGQQVTLSCSPISGHRSVSWYQQTPGQGLQFLFEYFSETQRNKGNFPGRFSGRQFSNSRSEMNVSTLELGDSALYLCASSYSAGLSSYEQYFGPGTRLTVT.

The chain recombines TRBV5-1 with TRBJ1-2; a weak D match, TRBD1 (6 bases). Between the trimmed V and J ends, which lost 3 bases and 4 bases, there was a span of 19 bases. Germline V lookup: CDR1 SGHRS, CDR2 YFSETQ. CDR3 size: 16 residues. The CDR3 bases are TGCGCCAGCAGCTCCTCGACAGGAATACTTAGCTATGGCTACACCTTC. Translating gives CASSSSTGILSYGYTF. Drawing the rest from reference TRBV5-1 and TRBJ1-2, the complete variable domain is KAGVTQTPRYLIKTRGQQVTLSCSPISGHRSVSWYQQTPGQGLQFLFEYFSETQRNKGNFPGRFSGRQFSNSRSEMNVSTLELGDSALYLCASSSSTGILSYGYTFGSGTRLTVV.

The CDR3 DNA reads as TGCAGTGCTAGGGGTCTAAGGCTAGCGGAGGCGTCCGAATCGGGCACAGATACGCAGTATTTT. Amino acid sequence: CSARGLRLAEASESGTDTQYF. The chain employs TRBV20-1 and TRBJ2-3; 7 bases are shared with TRBD2. CDR3 length: 21 amino acids. The ends lost 3 bases at V and 1 base at J; junction bases unmatched: 25. The germline V gene has CDR1 DFQATT and CDR2 SNEGSKA (reference sequence).

The genes are TRBV5-4 and TRBJ2-2; tentatively, D is TRBD2 (6 bases). Germline V CDR1 and CDR2: SGHNT, YYREEE (reference sequence). The CDR3 length is 16 residues. V dropped 6 bases and J dropped 4 bases, with 19 bases sitting between them. For the CDR3, the DNA is TGTGCCAGCACCCCGACCCAAGGGAGGTTCACCGGGGAGCTGTTTTTT. Translated, it gives CASTPTQGRFTGELFF. The whole variable domain, remainder taken from reference TRBV5-4 and TRBJ2-2, is ETGVTQSPTHLIKTRGQQVTLRCSSQSGHNTVSWYQQALGQGPQFIFQYYREEENGRGNFPPRFSGLQFPNYSSELNVNALELDDSALYLCASTPTQGRFTGELFFGEGSRLTVL.

The chain carries TRBV3-1 and TRBJ2-5; possibly TRBD1 for D (5 bases). The last part of the DNA fits TRBJ2-7 better; the J call may be wrong. Germline-derived CDR1 and CDR2 are LGHDT and YNNKEL (reference sequence). The CDR3 runs to 14 residues. The CDR3 region is CASSQDTQGHEQYF. The CDR3 nucleotides read TGTGCCAGCAGCCAGGATACTCAGGGCCACGAGCAGTACTTC.

This chain uses TRBV28 with TRBJ2-1; tentatively, D is TRBD1 or TRBD2 (5 bases each). Gene TRBJ2-7 matches the end of the DNA better, so the J call may be wrong. The germline CDR1 and CDR2 sequences are MDHEN and SYDVKM. This CDR3 is 14 amino acids long. CDR3 coding DNA: TGTGCCAGCAGTTTAGGGGACCGTCAGGGCGAGCAGTACTTC. Its protein is CASSLGDRQGEQYF.

The chain employs TRBV20-1 and TRBJ2-5; D gene ambiguous. V lost 3 bases, J lost 2 bases, and 7 bases lay in between. The CDR3 contains 12 residues. The germline gives CDR1 DFQATT, CDR2 SNEGSKA (reference sequence). CDR3 sequence (DNA): TGCAGTGCTAGTGTAGCTCAAGAGACCCAGTACTTC. It codes for CSASVAQETQYF.

The chain carries TRBV12-3 or TRBV12-4 and TRBJ1-2; D not resolved. The V end was cut by 3 bases, the J end by 6 bases, with 5 bases between. This CDR3 region has 11 residues. As DNA, the CDR3 is TGTGCCAGCAGTTTCGGGCATGGCTACACCTTC. Amino acids: CASSFGHGYTF.

This clonotype was found a few times. The chain joins TRBV24-1 to TRBJ2-6, with a tentative D call TRBD2 (7 bases). CDR1 is KGHDR and CDR2 is SFDVKD in the germline V gene. The CDR3 consists of 19 residues. The ends were cut back, 2 bases at V and 0 bases at J, with 16 bases in the middle. The CDR3 coding sequence is TGTGCCACCAGTGATTCTGGGGGGGCCCGGCTCTCTGGGGCCAACGTCCTGACTTTC. It translates to CATSDSGGARLSGANVLTF.

This clonotype was seen only once. The chain recombines TRBV4-2 with TRBJ2-7; TRBD2 agrees at 13 bases. CDR3 length equals 16 residues. Trimming took 5 bases from V and 10 from J; bases not matched to a gene: 14. In germline, CDR1 is LGHNA, CDR2 YNFKEQ. The DNA for the CDR3 is TGTGCCAGCAGCGGACCGGGACTAGCGGGGACGTCGGCCCAGTACTTC. Amino acids: CASSGPGLAGTSAQYF.

This chain uses TRBV6-2 or TRBV6-3 with TRBJ2-7; 11 positions match TRBD2. This CDR3 region has 15 residues. With 5 bases clipped from V and 6 bases from J, the junction kept 9 bases outside the gene matches. CDR1 MNHEY and CDR2 SVGEGT come from the germline V gene. The DNA of the CDR3 is TGTGCCAGCAGTAAAGGACTAGCGGGTCTGCTCGAGCAGTACTTC. Encoded protein: CASSKGLAGLLEQYF.

This clonotype has more than one count but fewer than ten. The J gene is TRBJ1-5, the V gene TRBV12-3 or TRBV12-4; D is perhaps TRBD1 (5 bases). This CDR3 is 13 amino acids long. V gave up 7 bases and J gave up 5 bases, with 12 bases separating them. Here the CDR3 DNA reads TGTGCCAGCAACCAGGGTTTTCATCAGCCCCAGCATTTT. The encoded protein is CASNQGFHQPQHF.